The next 10 T cell receptor beta chains were all read from a single sample in a study of T-cell memory formation after mild COVID-19. In TCRdb, the 5' RACE reads were re-called with MiXCR into one record per CDR3 protein. The sample comprises around 500,000 distinct CDR3 sequences, 15% to 20% of which are singletons, and 9% to 15% rests with the top ten. Sequenced sample: PBMCs or a T cell subset sorted from them (not recorded which). The receptor set was obtained from an adult woman who had mild COVID-19 (a few samples of this study predate the infection). Cell type and time point are not known.

The chain employs TRBV7-9 and TRBJ2-1, with 12 bases identical to TRBD2. Losses at the gene ends were 2 bases for V and 8 bases for J; bases not matched to a gene: 4. CDR1 and CDR2 from the germline V gene are SEHNR and FQNEAQ (reference sequence). The CDR3 has 15 residues. The CDR3 is CASSLRTSGAYEQFF. CDR3 in DNA: TGTGCCAGCAGCTTAAGGACTAGCGGGGCTTATGAGCAGTTCTTC.

This clonotype was counted only a few times. The V call is TRBV20-1, the J call TRBJ2-1; the match to TRBD2 covers 15 bases. CDR3 length: 14 amino acids. Germline trimming cut 5 bases from V and 8 bases from J; bases unmatched to any gene: 4. Germline-derived CDR1 and CDR2 are DFQATT and SNEGSKA (reference sequence). This chain's CDR3 is CSARTSGRGYEQFF. The CDR3, as DNA: TGCAGTGCTCGGACTAGCGGGAGGGGATATGAGCAGTTCTTC.

This clonotype was seen repeatedly, ten times or more. The V gene is TRBV29-1, the J gene TRBJ1-1; D gene unclear. CDR1 SQVTM and CDR2 ANQGSEA come from the germline V gene. This CDR3 has 16 amino acids. Trimming removed 4 bases at V and 5 bases at J, with 23 bases between. CDR3 nucleotides: TGCAGCGTTGCGTTTAGGAAGGGTGGAGGTCGGACTGAAGCTTTCTTT. This translates into CSVAFRKGGGRTEAFF.

This clonotype was seen more than once but under ten times. V and J are TRBV4-1 and TRBJ2-3, with unresolved D. The length of the CDR3 is 13 residues. The germline CDR1 and CDR2 sequences are MGHRA and YSYEKL. V was cut by 6 bases and J by 0 bases, with 7 bases left in between. The CDR3 protein is CASRLFSTDTQYF. DNA for the CDR3: TGCGCCAGCAGGCTATTCAGCACAGATACGCAGTATTTT.

The count of this clonotype is one. The rearrangement links TRBV6-5 to TRBJ2-7; a weak D match, TRBD1 (5 bases). The CDR3 has 13 amino acids. CDR1 is MNHEY, CDR2 SVGAGI, per germline. Trimming cost V 7 bases and J 0 bases, with 10 bases left between them. CDR3 nucleotides: TGTGCCAGCACTCAGGGCAGCTCCTACGAGCAGTACTTC. It codes for CASTQGSSYEQYF.

V gene TRBV4-1 combines with J gene TRBJ1-2; TRBD1 matches at 10 bases. The trim removed 1 base at V and 2 bases at J, leaving 7 bases unmatched. Germline V lookup: CDR1 MGHRA, CDR2 YSYEKL. The CDR3 consists of 17 residues. The CDR3: CASSQGGSGQGNYGYTF. The DNA of the CDR3 is TGCGCCAGCAGCCAAGGGGGGTCGGGACAGGGGAACTATGGCTACACCTTC.

Details on this clonotype: A read error is possible here, since a much larger clone lies one base away. V gene TRBV6-5 combines with J gene TRBJ2-1; D gene unclear. V was pared by 3 bases and J by 8 bases, with 20 bases between. The CDR3 spans 16 residues. Germline V lookup: CDR1 MNHEY, CDR2 SVGAGI. CDR3 protein: CASSYTYGSHGDEQFF. CDR3 nucleotide sequence: TGTGCCAGCAGTTATACCTACGGGTCCCACGGCGATGAGCAGTTCTTC.

The chain combines TRBV15 with TRBJ2-7; 11 positions match TRBD2. The V gene end was trimmed by 0 bases and the J gene end by 0 bases; junction bases not matched to a gene: 10. This CDR3 has 19 residues. CDR1 is LNHNV, CDR2 YYDKDF, per germline (reference sequence). The CDR3 region has the DNA TGTGCCACCAGCAGAGATCGGGCTAGCGGGAGGCCCAGCTCCTACGAGCAGTACTTC. Translation: CATSRDRASGRPSSYEQYF.

This clonotype occurred a few times. The genes are TRBV6-5 and TRBJ2-7; TRBD1 aligns across 10 bases. The CDR3 is made up of 14 amino acids. The germline V gene encodes CDR1 MNHEY and CDR2 SVGAGI. V gave up 5 bases and J gave up 2 bases; unmatched junction bases: 3. The CDR3 bases are TGTGCCAGCAGTGAAGGACAGGGGGCCTACGAGCAGTACTTC. Translating gives CASSEGQGAYEQYF.

This chain joins TRBV5-5 and TRBJ2-1, with TRBD2 matching 7 bases. Germline CDR1 and CDR2: SGHKS and YYEKEE (reference sequence). This CDR3 spans 13 amino acids. V lost 4 bases to trimming and J lost 9 bases; unmatched junction nucleotides: 7. CDR3 DNA: TGTGCCAGCAGCCGACGGGAGGTTGCTGAGCAGTTCTTC. Amino acid sequence: CASSRREVAEQFF.